Below are 31 T cell receptor beta chains sequenced from a single sample in a study. Via MiXCR, TCRdb re-called the 5' RACE reads, giving one row per CDR3 protein. The table records about 40,000 distinct CDR3 sequences, approximately 23% of them present only once. Tregs were sorted as CD4+CD25+CD127-/low cells. Source material: Tregs sorted from a lymph node. All receptors come from a female donor with breast cancer.

This clonotype was recorded at least ten times. The rearrangement joins TRBV4-1 to TRBJ2-7; 11 positions match TRBD2. Trimming at V came to 4 bases and at J to 4 bases, leaving 12 bases not matched to a gene. This CDR3 contains 17 residues. CDR1 is MGHRA, CDR2 YSYEKL, per germline. The CDR3 DNA sequence: TGCGCCAGCAGCCTAGGACTAGCGGGCGGATGGGCGTACGAGCAGTACTTC. It specifies CASSLGLAGGWAYEQYF.

This clonotype was observed at least ten times. V gene TRBV20-1 combines with J gene TRBJ2-5; a possible D gene is TRBD1 (5 bases). The CDR3 length is 16 residues. CDR1 and CDR2 from the germline V gene are DFQATT and SNEGSKA (reference sequence). V was clipped by 1 base and J by 4 bases, with 19 bases between them. Here the CDR3 DNA reads TGCAGTGCTAGAGTGGCAGGGCGTCGAATCGGAGAGACCCAGTACTTC. As protein: CSARVAGRRIGETQYF.

The CDR3 here is CASGILGSYEQYF. For the CDR3, the DNA is TGTGCCAGCGGGATACTCGGATCCTACGAGCAGTACTTC. The chain joins TRBV6-1 to TRBJ2-7; D gene uncertain. V lost 8 bases and J lost 1, with 12 bases in between. CDR1 is MNHNS, CDR2 SASEGT, per germline. CDR3 size: 13 residues.

This clonotype was counted at least ten times. The V and J genes are TRBV12-3 or TRBV12-4 and TRBJ2-1; D is unresolved. Trimming took off 4 bases at V and 8 bases at J, with 12 bases between the two ends. CDR3 size: 13 residues. CDR3 coding DNA: TGTGCCAGCAGTTATCAATTCACCCATGAGCAGTTCTTC. It encodes CASSYQFTHEQFF.

This clonotype came up once. The CDR3 region is CAWNLTLDQPQHF. Written as DNA, the CDR3 is TGTGCCTGGAACTTGACCTTAGATCAGCCCCAGCATTTT. The V and J genes are TRBV30 and TRBJ1-5, with D uncertain. The V gene's germline CDR1 is GTSNPN and CDR2 SVGIG (reference sequence). Between the trimmed V and J ends, which lost 4 bases and 5 bases, there was a span of 12 bases. This CDR3 has 13 amino acids.

This clonotype was seen only a few times. The V call is TRBV12-3 or TRBV12-4, the J call TRBJ1-2, with TRBD1 matching 9 bases. The CDR3 is 14 amino acids. Trimming removed 0 bases from V and 8 bases from J; junction bases left unmatched: 4. The CDR3 DNA reads as TGTGCCAGCAGTTTAGCGGGACAGGGCGAGGGCTACACCTTC. It translates to CASSLAGQGEGYTF.

This clonotype was seen at least ten times. The genes are TRBV5-1 and TRBJ2-1, with 8 bases aligning to TRBD2. The J segment lost 8 bases and the V segment lost 1 base, leaving 11 bases of the junction unmatched. This CDR3 is 16 amino acids long. Germline CDR1 reads SGHRS; CDR2 reads YFSETQ. The CDR3 loop is CASSLNGGEGGHEQFF. The CDR3 bases are TGCGCCAGCAGCTTGAACGGGGGGGAGGGCGGCCATGAGCAGTTCTTC.

V gene TRBV29-1 combines with J gene TRBJ1-5; TRBD1 agrees at 7 bases. V was clipped by 6 bases and J by 6 bases; unmatched bases: 5. The length of the CDR3 is 12 residues. Germline CDR1 SQVTM, CDR2 ANQGSEA. This CDR3 is CSVGGLIQPQHF. The CDR3 coding sequence is TGCAGCGTAGGGGGCCTCATTCAGCCCCAGCATTTT.

This clonotype was seen many times. The V gene is TRBV29-1, the J gene TRBJ2-4; D is unclear. Germline V lookup: CDR1 SQVTM, CDR2 ANQGSEA. The CDR3 is made up of 13 amino acids. V was pared by 7 bases and J by 0 bases, with 10 bases between. The CDR3 sequence is CSGVDLAKNIQYF. The CDR3 DNA is TGCAGCGGAGTGGATCTAGCCAAAAACATTCAGTACTTC. Full variable domain (outside the CDR3, taken from reference TRBV29-1 and TRBJ2-4): SAVISQKPSRDICQRGTSLTIQCQVDSQVTMMFWYRQQPGQSLTLIATANQGSEATYESGFVIDKFPISRPNLTFSTLTVSNMSPEDSSIYLCSGVDLAKNIQYFGAGTRLSVL.

This sequence joins TRBV7-2 and TRBJ2-3, with TRBD2 as a possible D gene (6 bases). V lost 3 bases to trimming and J lost 0 bases, with 10 bases between them. CDR1 is SGHTA and CDR2 is FQGNSA in the germline V gene. The CDR3 loop spans 15 amino acids. The CDR3: CASSFGGTSTDTQYF. DNA for the CDR3: TGTGCCAGCAGCTTTGGCGGGACTAGCACAGATACGCAGTATTTT.

This chain connects TRBV6-1 to TRBJ2-1; D is perhaps TRBD2 (5 bases). The germline V gene encodes CDR1 MNHNS and CDR2 SASEGT. CDR3 length equals 13 residues. Deletions cut 1 base from V and 11 bases from J, with 12 bases between. The CDR3 DNA follows: TGTGCCAGCAGTGAAGAGCCGAGGGCGAAGCAGTTCTTC. It translates to CASSEEPRAKQFF.

The table lists this clonotype with many counts. The rearrangement links TRBV7-9 to TRBJ1-1; possibly TRBD1 for D (5 bases). The V end lost 8 bases, the J end lost 5 bases, and 12 bases lay between the germline ends. The CDR3 sequence is 12 residues long. The V gene's germline CDR1 is SEHNR and CDR2 FQNEAQ (reference sequence). CDR3 loop: CASEKGRTEAFF. DNA for the CDR3: TGTGCCAGCGAAAAGGGGCGGACTGAAGCTTTCTTT.

This clonotype was counted at least ten times. V gene TRBV7-3 combines with J gene TRBJ2-4; maybe TRBD1 (6 bases). V lost 2 bases and J lost 8, with 13 bases in between. Germline assignment: CDR1 SGHTA and CDR2 FQGTGA. The CDR3 has 14 amino acids. CDR3 in amino acids: CASSLQGTEDIQYF. The CDR3 DNA reads TGTGCCAGCAGCTTACAGGGGACGGAAGACATTCAGTACTTC.

Comments on this clonotype: This could be a read error, since a much larger clone is one nucleotide away. The chain joins TRBV7-9 to TRBJ1-4, with 9 bases matching TRBD1. CDR1 is SEHNR, CDR2 FQNEAQ, per germline (reference sequence). The CDR3 length is 15 residues. CDR3 protein: CAGSGWTGVREKLFF. The CDR3 coding sequence is TGTGCCGGCAGCGGATGGACAGGGGTTCGGGAAAAACTGTTTTTT. Supplemented by reference TRBV7-9 and TRBJ1-4, the full variable domain reads DTGVSQNPRHKITKRGQNVTFRCDPISEHNRLYWYRQTLGQGPEFLTYFQNEAQLEKSRLLSDRFSAERPKGSFSTLEIQRTEQGDSAMYLCAGSGWTGVREKLFFGSGTQLSVL.

The chain links TRBV5-1 to TRBJ2-2, with 9 bases matching TRBD1. The CDR3 covers 16 residues. Looked up from germline, CDR1 is SGHRS and CDR2 is YFSETQ. V shed 2 bases, J shed 1 base, and the junction held 3 bases outside the gene matches. The CDR3 bases are TGCGCCAGCAGCTTACAGGGGGCTCTGAACACCGGGGAGCTGTTTTTT. It codes for CASSLQGALNTGELFF.

As to this clonotype: A read error may be the cause here, since a much bigger clone is one base away. The rearrangement joins TRBV4-1 to TRBJ2-1; either TRBD1 or TRBD2 may supply D (5 bases each). The CDR3 is made up of 12 amino acids. V lost 3 bases and J lost 9, with 9 bases in between. Germline V gives CDR1 MGHRA, CDR2 YSYEKL. The chain's CDR3 is CASSQGRSEQFF. The CDR3 region has the DNA TGCGCCAGCAGCCAGGGACGGAGTGAGCAGTTCTTC.

In this sample, this clonotype turned up a few times. One end of the junction is discordant with germline, which a read error may explain. The chain combines TRBV6-1 with TRBJ2-4, with unresolved D. CDR3 length: 14 residues. From germline, CDR1 is MNHNS and CDR2 SASEGT. The CDR3 loop is CTSSEVSLGNIQYF. CDR3 bases: TGTACCAGCAGTGAAGTCAGTCTGGGAAACATTCAGTACTTC.

The rearrangement uses TRBV5-1 and TRBJ1-1; possibly TRBD1 for D (6 bases). Trimming shortened V by 0 bases and J by 1 base, and 10 bases separated the two germline ends. Germline V gene sequence: CDR1 SGHRS, CDR2 YFSETQ. CDR3 size: 15 residues. Here the CDR3 DNA reads TGCGCCAGCAGCTTGGCGCAGGGGAGGAACACTGAAGCTTTCTTT. It yields the protein CASSLAQGRNTEAFF.

This clonotype has just one count. V usage is TRBV5-1 and J usage is TRBJ2-3; 11 bases are a match to TRBD1. The CDR3 loop spans 15 amino acids. Germline-derived CDR1 and CDR2 are SGHRS and YFSETQ. V was pared by 4 bases and J by 4 bases, with 5 bases of the junction left unmatched. The CDR3 is CASSPDRGRPDTQYF. The CDR3 DNA reads as TGCGCCAGCAGCCCGGACAGGGGGCGCCCAGATACGCAGTATTTT.

This clonotype came up many times. The chain employs TRBV6-5 and TRBJ2-3; 8 nucleotides align to TRBD1. V was clipped by 6 bases and J by 5 bases; unmatched bases: 7. The V gene's germline CDR1 is MNHEY and CDR2 SVGAGI. This CDR3 contains 14 residues. The CDR3 DNA is TGTGCCAGCAGCCAGGGGGCGCGGGGAGATACGCAGTATTTT. The encoded protein is CASSQGARGDTQYF.

Concerning this clonotype itself: A much larger clone is a single base away; this may be a read error. The rearrangement joins TRBV27 to TRBJ2-1, with D possibly matching TRBD2 (6 bases). Germline V gene data show CDR1 as MNHEY and CDR2 as SMNVEV (reference sequence). This CDR3 has 15 amino acids. This chain's CDR3 is CASMKTRPLGGEQCF. The CDR3 DNA reads as TGTGCCAGCATGAAAACGAGGCCCTTGGGGGGTGAGCAGTGCTTC.

As concerns this clonotype: A read error may be the cause here, since a much bigger clone is one base away. The chain carries TRBV4-2 and TRBJ1-1; D is unclear. The CDR3 sequence is 15 residues long. Germline V gives CDR1 LGHNA, CDR2 YNFKEQ. The CDR3 sequence: CAGSQDAPYVTEAFF. CDR3 DNA: TGTGCCGGCAGCCAAGATGCTCCGTACGTTACGGAAGCTTTCTTT.

In this sample, this clonotype turned up a few times. The chain joins TRBV27 to TRBJ2-7; no clear D. The CDR3 covers 13 residues. The germline gives CDR1 MNHEY, CDR2 SMNVEV (reference sequence). Deletions cut 1 base from V and 3 bases from J, with 7 bases between. For the CDR3, the DNA is TGTGCCAGCAGTTTATTTATGGGCTACGAGCAGTACTTC. It is translated as CASSLFMGYEQYF.

In this sample, this clonotype turned up many times. The chain combines TRBV15 with TRBJ1-4; D not certain. The V gene lost 0 bases and the J gene lost 8 bases, with 10 bases spanning the gap. This CDR3 spans 14 amino acids. CDR1 is LNHNV, CDR2 YYDKDF, per germline (reference sequence). In nucleotides, the CDR3 is TGTGCCACCAGCAGAGATCTGGGAGGAGAAAAACTGTTTTTT. Amino acids: CATSRDLGGEKLFF.

Ten or more counts support this clonotype. The V and J genes are TRBV28 and TRBJ1-3, with 7 bases identical to TRBD1. The V gene's germline CDR1 is MDHEN and CDR2 SYDVKM. The V segment lost 4 bases and the J segment 0 bases; nucleotides outside the gene matches: 9. The length of the CDR3 is 17 residues. CDR3: CASSSTGAHYSGNTIYF. In DNA form, the CDR3 reads TGTGCCAGCAGTTCCACAGGGGCCCATTACTCTGGAAACACCATATATTTT.

At least ten counts were recorded for this clonotype. This chain uses TRBV7-2 with TRBJ2-2, with 9 bases identical to TRBD1. Trimming took 6 bases from V and 2 from J; bases not matched to a gene: 1. CDR3 size: 14 residues. Germline loops: CDR1 SGHTA, CDR2 FQGNSA. CDR3 sequence: CASRTGGNTGELFF. The CDR3 bases are TGTGCCAGCAGGACAGGGGGTAACACCGGGGAGCTGTTTTTT.

Of note for this clonotype: A much larger clone differs from this one at a single base, so this may be a read error. V usage is TRBV10-3 and J usage is TRBJ2-3, with 13 bases identical to TRBD2. This CDR3 spans 17 amino acids. The J segment lost 3 bases and the V segment lost 4 bases, leaving 7 bases of the junction unmatched. The germline CDR1 and CDR2 sequences are ENHRY and SYGVKD. The CDR3 loop is CAISGWQTSGRTDTQYF. As DNA, the CDR3 is TGTGCCATCAGTGGGTGGCAGACTAGCGGGAGGACAGATACGCAGTATTTT.

This clonotype appeared many times. This chain links TRBV7-3 with TRBJ2-1; D call uncertain. V lost 4 bases and J 0 bases, leaving 7 bases between the germline ends. This CDR3 comprises 14 residues. The germline CDR1 and CDR2 sequences are SGHTA and FQGTGA. The chain's CDR3 is CASSSDSSYNEQFF. The DNA for the CDR3 is TGTGCCAGCAGCTCAGATAGCTCCTACAATGAGCAGTTCTTC.

In regard to this clonotype: With a much larger clone just one base away, this may be a read error. The CDR3 nucleotides read TGCAGCGGAGGGACAGGTTGGGGCACGAACACTGAAGCTTTCTTT. It is translated as CSGGTGWGTNTEAFF. This chain connects TRBV29-1 to TRBJ1-1, with TRBD1 identical over 8 bases. CDR1 is SQVTM and CDR2 is ANQGSEA in the germline V gene. V was clipped by 7 bases and J by 1 base; unmatched bases: 11. The CDR3 loop spans 15 amino acids.

In its sample, this clonotype was seen many times. The gene calls are TRBV12-3 or TRBV12-4 and TRBJ2-1, with 15 bases fitting TRBD2. Unmatched junction bases numbered 0, after V lost 6 bases and J lost 0 bases. This CDR3 comprises 16 residues. The DNA of the CDR3 is TGTGCCAGCAGGGGACTAGCGGGAGGCTCCTACAATGAGCAGTTCTTC. Amino acids: CASRGLAGGSYNEQFF.

Turning to this clonotype: A much larger clone sits a single nucleotide away, making a read error possible. In DNA, the CDR3 is TGTGCCAGCAGACCGACACTGAGGCTCGGAGATACGCAGTATTTT. Protein product: CASRPTLRLGDTQYF. The chain recombines TRBV28 with TRBJ2-3; D gene uncertain. Germline CDR1 MDHEN, CDR2 SYDVKM. Trimming removed 6 bases at V and 5 bases at J, with 18 bases between. The CDR3 is 15 residues long.